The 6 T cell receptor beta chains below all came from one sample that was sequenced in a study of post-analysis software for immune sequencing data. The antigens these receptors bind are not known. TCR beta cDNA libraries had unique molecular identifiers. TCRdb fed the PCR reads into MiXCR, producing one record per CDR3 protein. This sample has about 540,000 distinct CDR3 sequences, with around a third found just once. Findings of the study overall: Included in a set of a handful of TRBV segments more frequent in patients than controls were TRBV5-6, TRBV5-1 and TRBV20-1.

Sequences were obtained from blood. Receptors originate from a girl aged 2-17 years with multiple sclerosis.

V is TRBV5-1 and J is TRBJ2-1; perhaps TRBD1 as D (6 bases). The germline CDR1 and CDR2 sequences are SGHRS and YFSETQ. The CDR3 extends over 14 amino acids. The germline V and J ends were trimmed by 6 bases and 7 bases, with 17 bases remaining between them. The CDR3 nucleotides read TGCGCCAGCATGCGGAGCAGGGGAACGAATGAGCAGTTCTTC. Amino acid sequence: CASMRSRGTNEQFF.

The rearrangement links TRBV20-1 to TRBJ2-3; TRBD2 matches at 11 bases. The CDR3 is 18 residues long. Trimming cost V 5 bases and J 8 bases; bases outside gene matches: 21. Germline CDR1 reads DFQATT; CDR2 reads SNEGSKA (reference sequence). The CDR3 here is CSARSYSSGGSGWGTQYF. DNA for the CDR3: TGCAGTGCTCGTTCCTACTCTAGCGGGGGGTCGGGGTGGGGTACGCAGTATTTT.

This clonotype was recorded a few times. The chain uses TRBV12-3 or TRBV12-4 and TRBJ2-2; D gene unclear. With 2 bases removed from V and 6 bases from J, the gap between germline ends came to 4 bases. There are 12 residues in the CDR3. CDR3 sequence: CASSLSPGELFF. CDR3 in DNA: TGTGCCAGCAGTTTAAGCCCCGGGGAGCTGTTTTTT.

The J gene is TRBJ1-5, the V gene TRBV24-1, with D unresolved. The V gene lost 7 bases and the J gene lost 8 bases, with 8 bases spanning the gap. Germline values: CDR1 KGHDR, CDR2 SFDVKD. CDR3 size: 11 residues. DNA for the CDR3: TGTGCCACCAGGCGCATAGAGCCCCAGCATTTT. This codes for CATRRIEPQHF.

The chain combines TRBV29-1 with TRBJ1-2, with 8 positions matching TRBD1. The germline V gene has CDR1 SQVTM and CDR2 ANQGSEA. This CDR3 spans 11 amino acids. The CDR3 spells CGAPDRDGYTF. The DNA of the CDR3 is TGCGGCGCACCGGACAGGGACGGCTACACCTTC.

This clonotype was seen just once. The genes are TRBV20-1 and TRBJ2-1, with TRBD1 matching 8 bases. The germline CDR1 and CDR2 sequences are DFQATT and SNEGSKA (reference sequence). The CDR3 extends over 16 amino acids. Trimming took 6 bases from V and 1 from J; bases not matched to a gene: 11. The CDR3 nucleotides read TGCAGTGCAATCATACCCGGGACAGGTTCCTACAATGAGCAGTTCTTC. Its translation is CSAIIPGTGSYNEQFF.